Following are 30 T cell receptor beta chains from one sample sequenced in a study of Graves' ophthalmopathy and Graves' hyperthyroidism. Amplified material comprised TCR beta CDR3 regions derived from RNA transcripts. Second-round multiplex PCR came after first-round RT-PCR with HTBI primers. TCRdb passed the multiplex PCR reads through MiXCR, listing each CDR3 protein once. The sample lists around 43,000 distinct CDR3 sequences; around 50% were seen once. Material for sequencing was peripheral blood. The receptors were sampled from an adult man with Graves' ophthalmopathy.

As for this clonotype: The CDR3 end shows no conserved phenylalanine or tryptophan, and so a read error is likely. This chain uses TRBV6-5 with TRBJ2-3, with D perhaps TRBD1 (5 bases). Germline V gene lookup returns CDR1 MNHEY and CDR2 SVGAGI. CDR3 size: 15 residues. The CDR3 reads CASSYRGSNTVTQYS. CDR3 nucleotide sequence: TGTGCCAGCAGTTATAGGGGATCTAACACAGTTACGCAGTATTCT.

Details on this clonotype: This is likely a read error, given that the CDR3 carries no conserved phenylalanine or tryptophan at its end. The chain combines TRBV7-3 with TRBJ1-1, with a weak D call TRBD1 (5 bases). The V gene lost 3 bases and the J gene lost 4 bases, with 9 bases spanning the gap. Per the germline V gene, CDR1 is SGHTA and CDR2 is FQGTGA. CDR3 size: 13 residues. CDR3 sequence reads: CASSFRRGTEAFS. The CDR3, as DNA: TGTGCCAGCAGCTTCAGGAGGGGCACTGAAGCTTTCTCT.

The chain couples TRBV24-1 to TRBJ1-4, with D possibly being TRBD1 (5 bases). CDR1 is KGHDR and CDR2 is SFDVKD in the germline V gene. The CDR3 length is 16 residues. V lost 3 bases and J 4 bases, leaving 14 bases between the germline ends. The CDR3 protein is CATSDGAGLHNEKLFF. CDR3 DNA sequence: TGTGCCACCAGTGATGGCGCGGGACTGCATAATGAAAAACTGTTTTTT.

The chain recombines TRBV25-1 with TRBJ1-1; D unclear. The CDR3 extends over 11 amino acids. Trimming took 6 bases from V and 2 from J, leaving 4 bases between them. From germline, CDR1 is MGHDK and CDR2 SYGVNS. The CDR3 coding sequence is TGTGCCAGCAGCCCAAACACTGAAGCTTTCTTT. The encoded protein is CASSPNTEAFF. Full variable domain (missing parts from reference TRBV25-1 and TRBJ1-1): EADIYQTPRYLVIGTGKKITLECSQTMGHDKMYWYQQDPGMELHLIHYSYGVNSTEKGDLSSESTVSRIRTEHFPLTLESARPSHTSQYLCASSPNTEAFFGQGTRLTVV.

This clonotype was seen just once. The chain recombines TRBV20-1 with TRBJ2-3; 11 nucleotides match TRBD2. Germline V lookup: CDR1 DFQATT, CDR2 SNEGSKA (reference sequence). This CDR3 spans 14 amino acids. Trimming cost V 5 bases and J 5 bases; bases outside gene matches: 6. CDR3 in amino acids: CSADSGRARDTQYF. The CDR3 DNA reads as TGCAGTGCTGATAGCGGGAGGGCTCGAGATACGCAGTATTTT.

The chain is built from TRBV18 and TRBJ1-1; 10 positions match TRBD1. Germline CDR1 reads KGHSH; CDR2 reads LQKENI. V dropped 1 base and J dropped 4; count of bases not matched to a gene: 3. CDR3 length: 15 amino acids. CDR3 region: CASSPQDRGGTEAFF. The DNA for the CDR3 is TGTGCCAGCTCACCACAGGACAGGGGGGGCACTGAAGCTTTCTTT.

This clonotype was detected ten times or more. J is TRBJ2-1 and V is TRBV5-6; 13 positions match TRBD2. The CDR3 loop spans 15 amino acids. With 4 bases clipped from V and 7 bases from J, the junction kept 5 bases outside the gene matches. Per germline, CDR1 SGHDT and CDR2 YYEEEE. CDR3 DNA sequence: TGTGCCAGCAGCCTACTAGCGGGGGGGGAGAATGAGCAGTTCTTC. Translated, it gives CASSLLAGGENEQFF.

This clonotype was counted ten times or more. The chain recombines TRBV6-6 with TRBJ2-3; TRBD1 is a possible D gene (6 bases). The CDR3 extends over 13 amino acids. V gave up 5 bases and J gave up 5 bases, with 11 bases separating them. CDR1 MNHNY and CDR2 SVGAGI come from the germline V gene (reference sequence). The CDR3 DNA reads TGTGCCAGCAGTAAACAGGGTCGAGATACGCAGTATTTT. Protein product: CASSKQGRDTQYF.

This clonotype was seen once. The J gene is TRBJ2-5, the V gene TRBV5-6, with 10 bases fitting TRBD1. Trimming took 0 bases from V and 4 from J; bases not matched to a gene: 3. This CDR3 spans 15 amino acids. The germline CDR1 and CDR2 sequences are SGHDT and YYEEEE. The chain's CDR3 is CASSLAGTGVETQYF. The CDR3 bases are TGTGCCAGCAGCTTGGCCGGGACAGGGGTAGAGACCCAGTACTTC.

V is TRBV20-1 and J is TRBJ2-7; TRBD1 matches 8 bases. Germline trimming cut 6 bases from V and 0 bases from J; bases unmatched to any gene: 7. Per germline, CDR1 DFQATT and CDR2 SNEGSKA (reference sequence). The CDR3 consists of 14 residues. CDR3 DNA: TGCAGTGCACCTGGACAGGGCCGCTCCTACGAGCAGTACTTC. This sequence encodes CSAPGQGRSYEQYF.

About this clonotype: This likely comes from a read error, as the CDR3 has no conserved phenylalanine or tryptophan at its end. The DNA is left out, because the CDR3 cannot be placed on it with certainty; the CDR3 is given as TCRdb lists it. The CDR3 reads CASISSLGSGRTNTGELSL. This chain connects TRBV19 to TRBJ2-2; the D call in the table, TRBD2, was not verified against the DNA. The CDR3 extends over 19 residues, inclusive of both ends. The germline CDR1 and CDR2 sequences are LNHDA and SQIVND (reference sequence).

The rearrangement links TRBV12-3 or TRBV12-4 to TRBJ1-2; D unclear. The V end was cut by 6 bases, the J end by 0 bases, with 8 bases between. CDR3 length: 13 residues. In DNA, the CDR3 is TGTGCCAGCAGCCCCGCACCTAACTATGGCTACACCTTC. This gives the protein CASSPAPNYGYTF.

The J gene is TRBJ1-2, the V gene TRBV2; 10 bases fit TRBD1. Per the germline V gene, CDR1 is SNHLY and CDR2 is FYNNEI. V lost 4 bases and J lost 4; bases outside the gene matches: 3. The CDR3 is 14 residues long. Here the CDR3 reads CASSAWTGGYGYTF. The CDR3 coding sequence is TGTGCCAGCAGTGCTTGGACAGGGGGCTATGGCTACACCTTC. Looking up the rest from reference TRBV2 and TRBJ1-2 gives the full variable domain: EPEVTQTPSHQVTQMGQEVILRCVPISNHLYFYWYRQILGQKVEFLVSFYNNEISEKSEIFDDQFSVERPDGSNFTLKIRSTKLEDSAMYFCASSAWTGGYGYTFGSGTRLTVV.

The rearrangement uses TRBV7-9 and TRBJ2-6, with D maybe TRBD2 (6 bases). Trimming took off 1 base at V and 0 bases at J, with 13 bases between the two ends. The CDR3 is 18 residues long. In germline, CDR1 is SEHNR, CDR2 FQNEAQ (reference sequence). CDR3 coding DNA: TGTGCCAGCAGCTTAGTTCAGGGAGGCAGCTCTGGGGCCAACGTCCTGACTTTC. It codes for CASSLVQGGSSGANVLTF. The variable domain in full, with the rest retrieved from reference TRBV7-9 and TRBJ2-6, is DTGVSQNPRHKITKRGQNVTFRCDPISEHNRLYWYRQTLGQGPEFLTYFQNEAQLEKSRLLSDRFSAERPKGSFSTLEIQRTEQGDSAMYLCASSLVQGGSSGANVLTFGAGSRLTVL.

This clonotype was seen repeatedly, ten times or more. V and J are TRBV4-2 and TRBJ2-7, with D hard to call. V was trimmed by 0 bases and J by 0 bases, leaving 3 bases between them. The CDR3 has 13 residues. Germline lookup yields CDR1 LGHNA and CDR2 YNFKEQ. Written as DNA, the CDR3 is TGTGCCAGCAGCCAAGATGGCTCCTACGAGCAGTACTTC. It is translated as CASSQDGSYEQYF.

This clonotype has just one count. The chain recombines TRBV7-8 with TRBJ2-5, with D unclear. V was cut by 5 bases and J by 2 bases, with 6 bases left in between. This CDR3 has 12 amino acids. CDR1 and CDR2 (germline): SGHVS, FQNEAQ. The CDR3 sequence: CASSPKQETQYF. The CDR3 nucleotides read TGTGCCAGCAGCCCCAAACAAGAGACCCAGTACTTC. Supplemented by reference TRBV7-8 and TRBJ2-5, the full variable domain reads GAGVSQSPRYKVAKRGQDVALRCDPISGHVSLFWYQQALGQGPEFLTYFQNEAQLDKSGLPSDRFFAERPEGSVSTLKIQRTQQEDSAVYLCASSPKQETQYFGPGTRLLVL.

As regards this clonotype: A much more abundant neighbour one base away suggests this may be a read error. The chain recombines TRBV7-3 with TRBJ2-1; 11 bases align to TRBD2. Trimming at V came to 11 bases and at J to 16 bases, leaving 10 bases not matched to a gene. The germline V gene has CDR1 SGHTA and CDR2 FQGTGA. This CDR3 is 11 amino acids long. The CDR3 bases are TGTGCCTGGAGTGATAGCGGGAGGGGATTCTTC. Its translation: CAWSDSGRGFF.

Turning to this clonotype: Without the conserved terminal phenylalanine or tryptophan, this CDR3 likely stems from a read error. The chain's CDR3 is CASSATGGTDTQYL. The CDR3 DNA is TGTGCCAGCAGTGCAACAGGGGGCACAGATACGCAGTATCTT. The chain has TRBV6-4 and TRBJ2-3, with TRBD1 identical over 7 bases. The germline CDR1 and CDR2 sequences are MRHNA and SNTAGT. The CDR3 extends over 14 amino acids. Unmatched junction bases numbered 2, after V lost 4 bases and J lost 1 base.

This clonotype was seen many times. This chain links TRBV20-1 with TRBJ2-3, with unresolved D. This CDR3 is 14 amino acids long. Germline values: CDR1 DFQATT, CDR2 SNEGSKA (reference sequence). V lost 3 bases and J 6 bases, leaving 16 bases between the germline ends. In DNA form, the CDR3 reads TGCAGTGCTAGTCTGACACCTATGTTGGATACGCAGTATTTT. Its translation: CSASLTPMLDTQYF.

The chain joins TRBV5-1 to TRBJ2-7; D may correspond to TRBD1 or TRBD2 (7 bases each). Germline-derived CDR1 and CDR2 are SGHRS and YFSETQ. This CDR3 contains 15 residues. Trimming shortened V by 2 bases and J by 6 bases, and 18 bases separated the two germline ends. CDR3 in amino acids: CASSLSFRGGREQYV. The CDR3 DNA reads TGCGCCAGCAGCTTAAGTTTCAGGGGGGGCCGCGAGCAGTACGTC.

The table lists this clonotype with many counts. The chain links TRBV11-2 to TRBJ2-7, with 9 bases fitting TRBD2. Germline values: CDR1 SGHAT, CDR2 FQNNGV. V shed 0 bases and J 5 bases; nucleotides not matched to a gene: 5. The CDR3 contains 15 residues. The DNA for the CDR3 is TGTGCCAGCAGCTTAGATCTCCCTAGCGGGAACGAGCAGTACTTC. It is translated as CASSLDLPSGNEQYF.

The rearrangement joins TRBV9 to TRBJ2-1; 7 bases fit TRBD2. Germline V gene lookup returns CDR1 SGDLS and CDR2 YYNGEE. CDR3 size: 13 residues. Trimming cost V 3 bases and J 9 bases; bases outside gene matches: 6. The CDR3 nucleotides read TGTGCCAGCAGCGCTCGCGGGAGTTTTGAGCAGTTCTTC. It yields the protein CASSARGSFEQFF.

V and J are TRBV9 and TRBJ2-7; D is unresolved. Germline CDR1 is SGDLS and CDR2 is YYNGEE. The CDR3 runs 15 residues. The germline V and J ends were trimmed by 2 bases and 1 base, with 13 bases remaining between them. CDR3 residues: CASSVGGSGSYEQYF. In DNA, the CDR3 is TGTGCCAGCAGCGTGGGTGGTAGTGGGTCCTACGAGCAGTACTTC.

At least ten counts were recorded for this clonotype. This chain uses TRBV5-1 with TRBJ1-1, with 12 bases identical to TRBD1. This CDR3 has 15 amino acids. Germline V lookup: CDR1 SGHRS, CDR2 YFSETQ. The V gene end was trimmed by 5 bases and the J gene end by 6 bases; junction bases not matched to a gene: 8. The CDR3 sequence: CASSPTGQGASEAFF. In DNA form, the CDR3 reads TGCGCCAGCAGTCCTACGGGACAGGGGGCTTCTGAAGCTTTCTTT.

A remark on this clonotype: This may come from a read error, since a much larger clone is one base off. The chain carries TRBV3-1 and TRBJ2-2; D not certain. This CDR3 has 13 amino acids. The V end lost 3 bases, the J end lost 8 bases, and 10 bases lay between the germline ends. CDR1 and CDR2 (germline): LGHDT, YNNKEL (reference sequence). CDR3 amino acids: CASSQQAMGELFF. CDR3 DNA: TGTGCCAGCAGCCAGCAGGCTATGGGGGAGCTGTTTTTT.

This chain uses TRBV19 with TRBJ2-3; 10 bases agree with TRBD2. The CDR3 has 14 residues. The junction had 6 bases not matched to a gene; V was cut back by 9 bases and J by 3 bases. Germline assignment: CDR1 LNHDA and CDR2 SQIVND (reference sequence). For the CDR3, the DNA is TGTGCCAGCAGCCCGGGACTAGCGACAGATACGCAGTATTTT. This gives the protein CASSPGLATDTQYF.

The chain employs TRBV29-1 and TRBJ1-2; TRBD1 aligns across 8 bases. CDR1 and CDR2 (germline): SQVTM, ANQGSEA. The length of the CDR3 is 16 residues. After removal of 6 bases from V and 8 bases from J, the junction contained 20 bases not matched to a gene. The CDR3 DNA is TGCAGCGTAGCACCCCGCTGGACAGGGTCGGTCTGGGGCTACACCTTC. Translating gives CSVAPRWTGSVWGYTF.

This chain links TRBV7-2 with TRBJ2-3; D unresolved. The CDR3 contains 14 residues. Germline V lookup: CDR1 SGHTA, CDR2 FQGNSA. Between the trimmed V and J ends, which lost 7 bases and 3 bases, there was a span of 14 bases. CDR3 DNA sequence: TGTGCCAGCACCCCCGTGGGGATTACAGATACGCAGTATTTT. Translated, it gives CASTPVGITDTQYF.

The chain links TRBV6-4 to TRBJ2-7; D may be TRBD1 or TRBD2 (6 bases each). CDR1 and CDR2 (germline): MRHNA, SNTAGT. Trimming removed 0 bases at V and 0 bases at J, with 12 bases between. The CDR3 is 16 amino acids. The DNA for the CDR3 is TGTGCCAGCAGTGACTCTGGAGGGGGAGTCTCCTACGAGCAGTACTTC. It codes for CASSDSGGGVSYEQYF.

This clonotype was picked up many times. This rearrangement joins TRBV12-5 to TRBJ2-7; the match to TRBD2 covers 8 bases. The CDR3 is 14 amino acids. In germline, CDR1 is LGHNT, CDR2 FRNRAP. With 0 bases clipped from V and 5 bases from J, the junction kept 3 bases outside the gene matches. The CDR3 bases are TGTGCTAGTGGTTTGGTAAGCGGGAGCGACGAGCAGTACTTC. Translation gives CASGLVSGSDEQYF.